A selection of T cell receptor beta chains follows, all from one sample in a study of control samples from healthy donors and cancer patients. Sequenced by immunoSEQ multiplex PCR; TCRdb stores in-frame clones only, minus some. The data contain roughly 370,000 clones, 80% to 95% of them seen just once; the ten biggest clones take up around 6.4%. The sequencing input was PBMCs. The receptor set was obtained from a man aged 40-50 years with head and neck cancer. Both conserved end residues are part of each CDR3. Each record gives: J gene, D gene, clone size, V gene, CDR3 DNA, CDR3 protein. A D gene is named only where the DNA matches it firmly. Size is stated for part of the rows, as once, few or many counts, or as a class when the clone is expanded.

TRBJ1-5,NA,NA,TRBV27,TGTGCCAGCAGTTCGGACATTAGGTATAGCAATCAGCCCCAGCATTTT,CASSSDIRYSNQPQHF
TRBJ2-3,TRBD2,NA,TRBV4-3,TGCGCCAGCAGCCAAGATCTAGCGGGGGCAGATACGCAGTATTTT,CASSQDLAGADTQYF
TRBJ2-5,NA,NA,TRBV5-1,TGCGCCAGCAGCTTGGCACTAGCAGGGGCTTCCCAAGAGACCCAGTACTTC,CASSLALAGASQETQYF
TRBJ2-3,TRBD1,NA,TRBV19,TGTGCCAGTAGTATACAGGGGGCAACCACAGATACGCAGTATTTT,CASSIQGATTDTQYF
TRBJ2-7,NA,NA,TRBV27,TGTGCCAGACCCACAGGGGGAGGGTACGAGCAGTACTTC,CARPTGGGYEQYF
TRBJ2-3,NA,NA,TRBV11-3,TGTGCCAGCAGCCCTCAGTGGGGGGTTGGCACAGATACGCAGTATTTT,CASSPQWGVGTDTQYF
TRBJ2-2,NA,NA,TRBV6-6,TGTGCCAGCAGTTACACTAGACCCGGGACCGGGGAGCTGTTTTTT,CASSYTRPGTGELFF
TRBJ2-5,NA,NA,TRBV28,TGTGCCAGCAGTTTGACCAGGGCTCAAGAGACCCAGTACTTC,CASSLTRAQETQYF
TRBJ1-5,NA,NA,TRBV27,TGTGCCAGCAGCCCTAGAATTAGCAATCAGCCCCAGCATTTT,CASSPRISNQPQHF
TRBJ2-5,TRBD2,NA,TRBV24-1,TGTGCCACCAGTGATGGACTAGCGGACCAAGAGACCCAGTACTTC,CATSDGLADQETQYF
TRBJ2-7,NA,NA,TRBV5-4,TGTGCCAGTAGCCACAGGGACTCCTACGAGCAGTACTTC,CASSHRDSYEQYF
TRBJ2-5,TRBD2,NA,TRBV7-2,TGTGCCAGCAGCTTTGGGGGGGGTTTAGAGACCCAGTACTTC,CASSFGGGLETQYF
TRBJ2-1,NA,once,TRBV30,TGTGCCTGGAGTGGAGGAGGAGAGCAGTTCTTC,CAWSGGGEQFF
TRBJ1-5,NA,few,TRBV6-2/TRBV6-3,TGTGCCAGCAGTTTCCCGGGGGTTAGCAATCAGCCCCAGCATTTT,CASSFPGVSNQPQHF
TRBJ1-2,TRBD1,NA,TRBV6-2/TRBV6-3,TGTGCCAGCAGCCAGAAGAAGACAGGGAACTATGGCTACACCTTC,CASSQKKTGNYGYTF
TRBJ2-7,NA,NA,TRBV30,TGTGCCTGGAGTGTAGGAGGGGGTGGCTACGAGCAGTACTTC,CAWSVGGGGYEQYF
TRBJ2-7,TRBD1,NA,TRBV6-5,TGTGCCAGCACCCCACAGGGGGCCCCCTACGAGCAGTACTTC,CASTPQGAPYEQYF
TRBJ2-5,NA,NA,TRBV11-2,TGTGCCAGCACCGCAAGTTTGGTGGCTGGAGAGACCCAGTACTTC,CASTASLVAGETQYF
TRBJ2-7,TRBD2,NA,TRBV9,TGTGCCAGCAGCTCCGGGACTAGCGGGATCTACGAGCAGTACTTC,CASSSGTSGIYEQYF
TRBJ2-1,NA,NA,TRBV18,TGTGCCAGCTCACCACCAGGGAGCAATGAGCAGTTCTTC,CASSPPGSNEQFF
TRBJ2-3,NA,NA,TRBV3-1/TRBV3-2,TGTGCCAGCAGCCAAGACTTCCCTAGCACCAACGAGTATTTT,CASSQDFPSTNEYF
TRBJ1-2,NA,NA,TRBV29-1,TGCAGCGTTGGAGGGCCCTATGGCTACACCTTC,CSVGGPYGYTF
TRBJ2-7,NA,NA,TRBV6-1,TGTGCCAGCAGTGAAGACCGGGGCCCGAAGCAGTACTTC,CASSEDRGPKQYF
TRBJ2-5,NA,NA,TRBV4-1,TGCGCCAGCAGCCAAGCCTCCGGGCAGGGAAGGGAGACCCAGTACTTC,CASSQASGQGRETQYF
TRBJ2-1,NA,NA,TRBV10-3,TGTGCCATCAGTGATTCAGCCGGGACCGGTGAGCAGTTCTTC,CAISDSAGTGEQFF
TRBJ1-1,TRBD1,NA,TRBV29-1,TGCAGCGGCCGCAGGGGGCCGAACACTGAAGCTTTCTTT,CSGRRGPNTEAFF
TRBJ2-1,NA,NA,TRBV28,TGTGCCAGCAGTTTAAGTAGAGGTGAGCAGTTCTTC,CASSLSRGEQFF